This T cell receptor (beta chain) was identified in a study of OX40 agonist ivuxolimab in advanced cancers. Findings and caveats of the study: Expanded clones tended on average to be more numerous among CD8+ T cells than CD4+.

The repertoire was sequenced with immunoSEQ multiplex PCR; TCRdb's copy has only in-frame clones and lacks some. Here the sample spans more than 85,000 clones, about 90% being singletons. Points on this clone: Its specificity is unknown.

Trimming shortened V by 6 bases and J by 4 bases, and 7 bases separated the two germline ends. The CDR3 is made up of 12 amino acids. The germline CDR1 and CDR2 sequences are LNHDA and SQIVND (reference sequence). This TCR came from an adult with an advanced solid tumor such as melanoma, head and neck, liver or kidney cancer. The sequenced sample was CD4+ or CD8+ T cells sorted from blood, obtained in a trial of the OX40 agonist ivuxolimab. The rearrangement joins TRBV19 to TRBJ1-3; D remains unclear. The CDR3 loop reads CASSLKGNTIYF. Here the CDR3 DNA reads TGTGCCAGTAGCCTAAAGGGAAACACCATATATTTT.